This T cell receptor (beta chain) came from a study of blood T cell repertoires in COVID-19. Study-wide context: Material from acute and convalescent COVID-19 was sourced from the United States, Italy and Spain. Sources were T cells, B-cell-depleted T cells, or PBMCs; the material itself was cDNA or gDNA.

This clone occurred a few times. Per the authors' pipeline: Nucleated cell counts were estimated from reference gene primer amplification. TCRdb's copy holds only in-frame clones and misses some; the assay was immunoSEQ multiplex PCR. The V and J calls and clone size come from that table; D and trimming were worked out from the DNA. The data show under 95,000 clones, with 65% to 90% seen just once and 15% to 20% held by the top ten. This CDR3 is 14 amino acids long. Germline V gene sequence: CDR1 SGHRS, CDR2 YFSETQ. Trimming at V came to 4 bases and at J to 6 bases, leaving 6 bases not matched to a gene.

This sequence joins TRBV5-1 and TRBJ2-7, with TRBD1 identical over 11 bases. This sequence originates from an elderly woman with acute or convalescent COVID-19. Input material: peripheral blood. The CDR3 DNA follows: TGCGCCAGCAGCGCTGGACAGGGGGCATTCGAGCAGTACTTC. As protein: CASSAGQGAFEQYF.